This TCR beta chain comes out of a study of CD4+ T cells in melanoma. Study outcomes and limitations: In melanoma, neoantigen-specific CD4+ T cells reportedly differed in differentiation state. A reported correlation linked neoantigen-specific CD4+ T cells to CD8+, macrophage and B cell function.

V lost 4 bases to trimming and J lost 2 bases, with 11 bases between them. The CDR3 totals 14 residues. Germline lookup yields CDR1 SGHVS and CDR2 FQNEAQ. To note about this clone: Its cognate antigen is unknown.

Some clones are missing from TCRdb's copy, which holds only in-frame ones; the method was immunoSEQ multiplex PCR. Of some 12,000 clones in the sample, approximately 66% were seen once. V is TRBV7-8 and J is TRBJ1-2, with a weak D call TRBD1 (6 bases). The TCR comes from a human donor with melanoma. The sequenced sample consisted of cells from a culture (not recorded whether cultured in vitro). CDR3 DNA sequence: TGTGCCAGCAGCTCTACAGGGACCAACTATGGCTACACCTTC. Its translation: CASSSTGTNYGYTF.